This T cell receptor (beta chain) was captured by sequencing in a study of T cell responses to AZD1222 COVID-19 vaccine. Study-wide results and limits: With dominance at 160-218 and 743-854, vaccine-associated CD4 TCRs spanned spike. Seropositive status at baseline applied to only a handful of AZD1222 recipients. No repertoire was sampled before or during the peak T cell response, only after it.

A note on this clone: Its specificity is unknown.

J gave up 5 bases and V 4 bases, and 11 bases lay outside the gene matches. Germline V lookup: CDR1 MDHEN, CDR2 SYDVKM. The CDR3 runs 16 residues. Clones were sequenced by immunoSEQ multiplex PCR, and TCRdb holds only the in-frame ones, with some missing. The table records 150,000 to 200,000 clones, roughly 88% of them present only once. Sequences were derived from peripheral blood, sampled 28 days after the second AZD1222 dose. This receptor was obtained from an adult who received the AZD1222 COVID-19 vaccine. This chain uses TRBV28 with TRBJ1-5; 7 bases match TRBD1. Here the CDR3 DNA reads TGTGCCAGCAGTTCTCCCCGACAGGGAATGGATCAGCCCCAGCATTTT. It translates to CASSSPRQGMDQPQHF.